Following are 22 T cell receptor beta chains from one sample sequenced in a study of synovial regulatory T cells in juvenile arthritis. The data were produced by immunoSEQ multiplex PCR, yet TCRdb's version contains in-frame clones alone and is incomplete. The specimen's table records some 9,800 clones. Sequencing was carried out using Treg cells from blood. Documented subset: remaining (HLA-DR-negative) circulating blood Treg cells. All receptors come from a donor under 30 with juvenile idiopathic arthritis.

CDR3: CASRDRDLNSPLHF. The chain is built from TRBV2 and TRBJ1-6. The CDR3 runs to 14 residues. DNA was not recorded. Germline V gene lookup returns CDR1 SNHLY and CDR2 FYNNEI.

The chain recombines TRBV7-9 with TRBJ1-2; TCRdb indicates TRBD1, and absent DNA this call remains unverified. The CDR3 runs 17 residues. The protein alone is recorded here. The germline CDR1 and CDR2 sequences are SEHNR and FQNEAQ (reference sequence). The chain's CDR3 is CASSLQGVLTANYGYTF.

The J gene is TRBJ2-1, the V gene TRBV7-7; TCRdb returns TRBD2, unconfirmable since there is no DNA. The CDR3 is 15 residues long. The entry carries no DNA sequence. Germline loops: CDR1 SSHAT, CDR2 FNYEAQ (reference sequence). The CDR3 loop reads CASSLGVGRVNEQFF.

The genes are TRBV19 and TRBJ2-1; TCRdb's D call of TRBD1 is untestable without DNA. Germline CDR1 is LNHDA and CDR2 is SQIVND (reference sequence). This CDR3 is 15 amino acids long. Only the protein is on record. CDR3 loop: CASSRDRGIRGEQFF. Based on the CDR3 plus reference TRBV19 and TRBJ2-1, the full variable domain is DGGITQSPKYLFRKEGQNVTLSCEQNLNHDAMYWYRQDPGQGLRLIYYSQIVNDFQKGDIAEGYSVSREKKESFPLTVTSAQKNPTAFYLCASSRDRGIRGEQFFGPGTRLTVL.

The chain is built from TRBV10-3 and TRBJ2-2. From germline, CDR1 is ENHRY and CDR2 SYGVKD. CDR3 length: 14 residues. The nucleotide record is missing. The CDR3: CAISELPNTGELFF.

J is TRBJ1-5 and V is TRBV19. The CDR3 runs to 14 residues. Only the protein is on record. Germline V gene data show CDR1 as LNHDA and CDR2 as SQIVND (reference sequence). This CDR3 reads CASSIKRPNQPQHF.

This clone ranks as medium-sized in terms of frequency. V usage is TRBV14 and J usage is TRBJ1-6; TCRdb indicates TRBD1, and absent DNA this call remains unverified. The CDR3 has 14 residues. No DNA is given. Germline CDR1 reads SGHDN; CDR2 reads FVKESK. CDR3 region: CASSQAGYNSPLHF.

The chain links TRBV4-1 to TRBJ1-1. This CDR3 is 17 amino acids long. This entry has no DNA. CDR1 and CDR2 from the germline V gene are MGHRA and YSYEKL. Here the CDR3 reads CASSQDRSRTANTEAFF.

The chain couples TRBV7-7 to TRBJ2-5; TCRdb gives TRBD2 as the D gene, but with no DNA this cannot be confirmed. This CDR3 is built from 15 residues. No DNA was logged. From germline, CDR1 is SSHAT and CDR2 FNYEAQ (reference sequence). The CDR3 spells CASSATGTRKETQYF.

This rearrangement joins TRBV4-2 to TRBJ1-5. CDR1 is LGHNA and CDR2 is YNFKEQ in the germline V gene. The CDR3 totals 15 residues. No nucleotide data were recorded. This chain's CDR3 is CASSQFPGANQPQHF.

The chain is built from TRBV4-1 and TRBJ2-5; TCRdb's D call, TRBD2, is unchecked because there is no DNA. This CDR3 comprises 17 residues. No nucleotide data were recorded. The V gene's germline CDR1 is MGHRA and CDR2 YSYEKL. This chain's CDR3 is CASSLGQGLAIGETQYF.

This chain connects TRBV7-2 to TRBJ2-7; TCRdb's D gene call, TRBD1, goes unchecked for lack of DNA. CDR1 and CDR2 (germline): SGHTA, FQGNSA. The length of the CDR3 is 12 residues. No DNA sequence was recorded. CDR3 sequence: CASSLLNKKQYF.

This rearrangement joins TRBV7-2 to TRBJ2-5; TCRdb gives TRBD1 as the D gene, but with no DNA this cannot be confirmed. Germline CDR1 is SGHTA and CDR2 is FQGNSA. The CDR3 extends over 14 amino acids. No DNA sequence was recorded. The CDR3 region is CASARDSFKETQYF.

The chain carries TRBV5-1 and TRBJ1-2. CDR1 is SGHRS, CDR2 YFSETQ, per germline. The CDR3 loop spans 13 amino acids. No DNA was logged. This chain's CDR3 is CASSPGSGYGYTF.

Frequency places this clone as medium-sized. This chain uses TRBV6-6 with TRBJ1-2; as DNA is missing, the TRBD1 call by TCRdb cannot be tested. The CDR3 covers 16 residues. No DNA is listed. CDR1 and CDR2 from the germline V gene are MNHNY and SVGAGI (reference sequence). This CDR3 reads CASSYSQGTIVEGYTF.

According to its frequency, this clone is medium-sized. This chain joins TRBV19 and TRBJ1-3; TCRdb gives TRBD1 as the D gene, but with no DNA this cannot be confirmed. The V gene's germline CDR1 is LNHDA and CDR2 SQIVND (reference sequence). The CDR3 runs to 13 residues. No DNA has been recorded. The CDR3 protein is CASNQNSGNTIYF.

This rearrangement joins TRBV19 to TRBJ2-3; the TRBD2 assignment by TCRdb is unverifiable without DNA. CDR1 and CDR2 from the germline V gene are LNHDA and SQIVND (reference sequence). The CDR3 runs to 20 residues. DNA is not recorded here. The CDR3 is CASSIPGTSGSLELTDTQYF.

The chain's CDR3 is CASSQDLVRLARGSYSHNEQFF. V gene TRBV4-2 combines with J gene TRBJ2-1; TCRdb names TRBD2, which stays unverified in the absence of DNA. Germline V gene lookup returns CDR1 LGHNA and CDR2 YNFKEQ. This CDR3 is built from 22 residues. DNA was not recorded.

The J gene is TRBJ2-1, the V gene TRBV6-1. CDR3 size: 13 residues. No DNA has been recorded. Germline V gene data show CDR1 as MNHNS and CDR2 as SASEGT. CDR3: CAGNDPFVNEQFF.

V gene TRBV4-3 combines with J gene TRBJ1-2; TCRdb reports TRBD1, a call that lacks DNA to check it against. CDR1 and CDR2 from the germline V gene are LGHNA and YSLEER. The CDR3 spans 14 residues. The entry carries no DNA sequence. This chain's CDR3 is CASSQGWTGYGYTF.

This rearrangement joins TRBV6-5 to TRBJ1-1; TCRdb's assignment of TRBD1 cannot be checked, as there is no DNA. The CDR3 has 11 residues. No DNA sequence was recorded. CDR1 MNHEY and CDR2 SVGAGI come from the germline V gene. CDR3 in amino acids: CASRGDSEAFF.

This chain joins TRBV5-6 and TRBJ2-7; the TRBD2 assignment by TCRdb is unverifiable without DNA. CDR3 length equals 16 residues. A DNA sequence was not provided. CDR1 is SGHDT, CDR2 YYEEEE, per germline. CDR3 loop: CASSPLAGLSSYEQYF.